This entry lists 26 T cell receptor beta chains sequenced from one sample in a study of cytomegalovirus exposure and HLA in healthy donors. Amplification used 60 Vbeta primers and 13 Jbeta primers. Here immunoSEQ multiplex PCR was the method, and the copy in TCRdb shows in-frame clones only, minus some. The sample yields 100,000 to 150,000 clones, 75% to 85% seen once. Sequencing was performed on PBMCs. The source is a man between 45 and 60 years old in good health and CMV-seronegative.

This clone was picked up one time. CDR3 sequence (DNA): TGCGCCAGCAGCCAAGCGGTCTCCGGGACAGTCTATGAGCAGTTCTTC. This codes for CASSQAVSGTVYEQFF. The chain combines TRBV4-1 with TRBJ2-1; 7 nucleotides agree with TRBD1. The germline gives CDR1 MGHRA, CDR2 YSYEKL. This CDR3 is built from 16 residues. V lost 1 base, J lost 8 bases, and 11 bases stayed unmatched.

The chain links TRBV5-4 to TRBJ2-5; 7 bases agree with TRBD2. CDR1 SGHNT and CDR2 YYREEE come from the germline V gene (reference sequence). The CDR3 is made up of 17 amino acids. With V trimmed by 0 bases and J by 2 bases, 10 bases remained unmatched. Here the CDR3 DNA reads TGTGCCAGCAGCTTGGCCGGGGGGTCCGCGTCGCAAGAGACCCAGTACTTC. Amino acid sequence: CASSLAGGSASQETQYF.

This rearrangement joins TRBV11-2 to TRBJ2-3; the D is unclear. CDR3 length: 14 amino acids. Germline V gives CDR1 SGHAT, CDR2 FQNNGV. V lost 5 bases to trimming and J lost 4 bases, with 13 bases between them. The CDR3 loop is CASSRARAPDTQYF. CDR3 coding DNA: TGTGCCAGCAGCCGAGCCCGAGCTCCAGATACGCAGTATTTT.

The V call is TRBV7-9, the J call TRBJ2-3; 8 bases are shared with TRBD2. V shed 1 base, J shed 2 bases, and the junction held 5 bases outside the gene matches. The CDR3 spans 16 residues. Per germline, CDR1 SEHNR and CDR2 FQNEAQ (reference sequence). The CDR3 nucleotides are TGTGCCAGCAGCTTAGGTTGGCGGGGGGTCACAGATACGCAGTATTTT. This codes for CASSLGWRGVTDTQYF.

The J gene is TRBJ2-1, the V gene TRBV29-1; 11 nucleotides agree with TRBD2. Germline lookup yields CDR1 SQVTM and CDR2 ANQGSEA. The V and J ends lost 5 bases and 3 bases, in that order; junction bases with no gene match: 6. The CDR3 spans 15 residues. CDR3 bases: TGCAGCGTTCCCCCCGGGACTAGCGGCTACAATGAGCAGTTCTTC. Translation: CSVPPGTSGYNEQFF.

The genes are TRBV4-2 and TRBJ2-1; TRBD2 might be the D (6 bases). The germline V gene has CDR1 LGHNA and CDR2 YNFKEQ. The CDR3 covers 15 residues. V was pared by 4 bases and J by 0 bases, with 10 bases between. This CDR3 is CASSPRESSYNEQFF. Written as DNA, the CDR3 is TGTGCCAGCAGCCCTCGGGAGAGCTCCTACAATGAGCAGTTCTTC.

The V call is TRBV11-3, the J call TRBJ1-1; 8 bases line up with TRBD1. V gave up 5 bases and J gave up 8 bases; unmatched junction bases: 10. This CDR3 has 14 amino acids. The germline V gene has CDR1 SGHNT and CDR2 YENEEA. CDR3 coding DNA: TGTGCCAGCAGCCCTAGACAGGGGAGCCAGGAAGCTTTCTTT. Protein product: CASSPRQGSQEAFF.

The gene calls are TRBV5-1 and TRBJ1-4; 8 bases are a match to TRBD1. Germline CDR1 and CDR2: SGHRS and YFSETQ. This CDR3 is 15 amino acids long. V shed 4 bases, J shed 6 bases, and the junction held 8 bases outside the gene matches. CDR3 in DNA: TGCGCCAGCAGCGTTAACAGGGGGGACGATGAAAAACTGTTTTTT. It codes for CASSVNRGDDEKLFF.

This clone was recorded a few times. This chain links TRBV28 with TRBJ1-2; D is ambiguous. The germline V gene has CDR1 MDHEN and CDR2 SYDVKM. Deletions cut 7 bases from V and 1 base from J, with 10 bases between. The CDR3 is 13 residues long. Here the CDR3 reads CASNNNINYGYTF. The CDR3 DNA reads TGTGCCAGCAACAACAACATTAACTATGGCTACACCTTC.

V and J are TRBV5-4 and TRBJ2-1, with a possible D match to TRBD1 (5 bases). V gave up 0 bases and J gave up 3 bases, with 13 bases separating them. Germline CDR1 reads SGHNT; CDR2 reads YYREEE (reference sequence). The CDR3 runs 16 residues. The CDR3 DNA follows: TGTGCCAGCAGCTTGGGGGGCGGCTACGACTACAATGAGCAGTTCTTC. Translating gives CASSLGGGYDYNEQFF.

The J gene is TRBJ1-2, the V gene TRBV29-1; D remains ambiguous. From germline, CDR1 is SQVTM and CDR2 ANQGSEA. The CDR3 has 13 residues. V dropped 4 bases and J dropped 0 bases, with 9 bases sitting between them. The CDR3 region is CSVGPGTNYGYTF. For the CDR3, the DNA is TGCAGCGTTGGGCCCGGGACTAACTATGGCTACACCTTC.

The chain has TRBV5-1 and TRBJ1-1, with TRBD1 as a possible D gene (6 bases). CDR3 length equals 14 residues. Germline CDR1 and CDR2: SGHRS and YFSETQ. Trimming removed 1 base at V and 4 bases at J, with 11 bases between. Here the CDR3 DNA reads TGCGCCAGCAGCTTGATGGGGGCAAGCACTGAAGCTTTCTTT. The encoded protein is CASSLMGASTEAFF.

The chain is built from TRBV5-5 and TRBJ2-3; 10 bases agree with TRBD1. After removal of 2 bases from V and 0 bases from J, the junction contained 9 bases not matched to a gene. This CDR3 spans 18 amino acids. The V gene's germline CDR1 is SGHKS and CDR2 YYEKEE (reference sequence). CDR3 nucleotide sequence: TGTGCCAGCAGCTTAGAAGACAGGGGGCGCGGCAGCACAGATACGCAGTATTTT. Amino acid sequence: CASSLEDRGRGSTDTQYF.

The chain recombines TRBV27 with TRBJ1-6, with D possibly being TRBD1 (6 bases). V was trimmed by 5 bases and J by 3 bases, leaving 8 bases between them. Germline V gene lookup returns CDR1 MNHEY and CDR2 SMNVEV (reference sequence). The CDR3 runs to 14 residues. The CDR3 sequence is CASSEQGYNSPLHF. For the CDR3, the DNA is TGTGCCAGCAGTGAACAGGGCTATAATTCACCCCTCCACTTT.

The rearrangement links TRBV18 to TRBJ1-5, with D possibly matching TRBD1 (6 bases). CDR3 length: 13 amino acids. The ends were cut back, 3 bases at V and 5 bases at J, with 8 bases in the middle. Germline V gives CDR1 KGHSH, CDR2 LQKENI. The CDR3 sequence is CASSPRQDQPQHF. The CDR3 DNA is TGTGCCAGCTCACCCCGACAGGATCAGCCCCAGCATTTT.

The J gene is TRBJ1-1, the V gene TRBV4-2; D gene uncertain. V was trimmed by 4 bases and J by 6 bases, leaving 12 bases between them. The CDR3 is 13 amino acids. Germline values: CDR1 LGHNA, CDR2 YNFKEQ. The CDR3 sequence is CASSLTGRAEAFF. The CDR3 nucleotides read TGTGCCAGCAGCCTAACGGGAAGGGCTGAAGCTTTCTTT.

This rearrangement joins TRBV4-1 to TRBJ1-6; a weak D match, TRBD1 (5 bases). With 0 bases removed from V and 9 bases from J, the gap between germline ends came to 9 bases. Germline lookup yields CDR1 MGHRA and CDR2 YSYEKL. This CDR3 is built from 14 residues. The chain's CDR3 is CASSQEGRGSPLHF. In DNA, the CDR3 is TGCGCCAGCAGCCAAGAGGGGAGGGGTTCACCCCTCCACTTT.

The V gene is TRBV5-1, the J gene TRBJ1-2; D gene ambiguous. Germline loops: CDR1 SGHRS, CDR2 YFSETQ. Trimming took off 2 bases at V and 4 bases at J, with 21 bases between the two ends. The CDR3 runs 17 residues. The DNA for the CDR3 is TGCGCCAGCAGCTTTAGGGAGTTGGCAGGAACGGGCTATGGCTACACCTTC. Translation: CASSFRELAGTGYGYTF.

This chain connects TRBV4-3 to TRBJ2-2; 8 bases fit TRBD2. This CDR3 has 18 amino acids. Germline V lookup: CDR1 LGHNA, CDR2 YSLEER. The J segment lost 2 bases and the V segment lost 0 bases, leaving 8 bases of the junction unmatched. The CDR3 nucleotides read TGCGCCAGCAGCCAAGATCAGGCGGGGGGTTCCAACACCGGGGAGCTGTTTTTT. This codes for CASSQDQAGGSNTGELFF.

The V gene is TRBV28, the J gene TRBJ1-2; D uncertain. CDR3 size: 12 residues. V was clipped by 7 bases and J by 4 bases, with 10 bases between them. CDR1 and CDR2 from the germline V gene are MDHEN and SYDVKM. In DNA form, the CDR3 reads TGTGCCAGCACCCCTGAGGCCTATGGCTACACCTTC. It yields the protein CASTPEAYGYTF.

This chain joins TRBV4-1 and TRBJ2-1; 9 nucleotides align to TRBD2. Germline V gene sequence: CDR1 MGHRA, CDR2 YSYEKL. The CDR3 sequence is 20 residues long. V shed 3 bases and J 4 bases; nucleotides not matched to a gene: 19. CDR3 amino acids: CASSQHKGGRGGLLYNEQFF. In nucleotides, the CDR3 is TGCGCCAGCAGCCAGCACAAAGGAGGGCGGGGGGGCCTTTTATACAATGAGCAGTTCTTC.

The chain carries TRBV30 and TRBJ1-1; D ambiguous. In germline, CDR1 is GTSNPN, CDR2 SVGIG (reference sequence). The CDR3 has 12 residues. Trimming stripped 6 bases from V and 4 bases from J, with 12 bases between. The DNA of the CDR3 is TGTGCCTGTTTCCCCCGGGGCACTGAAGCTTTCTTT. Translation gives CACFPRGTEAFF.

The chain is built from TRBV5-4 and TRBJ2-1, with 9 bases lining up with TRBD2. V was clipped by 4 bases and J by 7 bases; unmatched bases: 9. Per the germline V gene, CDR1 is SGHNT and CDR2 is YYREEE (reference sequence). The CDR3 contains 15 residues. Here the CDR3 reads CASSKGDSGGNEQFF. The CDR3 nucleotides are TGTGCCAGCAGCAAGGGGGACAGCGGGGGGAATGAGCAGTTCTTC.

The genes are TRBV6-1 and TRBJ2-7, with a weak D call TRBD1 (5 bases). Trimming removed 4 bases at V and 0 bases at J, with 10 bases between. Germline V CDR1 and CDR2: MNHNS, SASEGT. This CDR3 has 14 amino acids. The CDR3, as DNA: TGTGCCAGCAGTGGACGACAGAACTCCTACGAGCAGTACTTC. Residues: CASSGRQNSYEQYF.

This chain connects TRBV27 to TRBJ2-6; weak D call: TRBD2 (6 bases). V shed 7 bases and J shed 2 bases, with 12 bases lying between them. CDR3 length: 15 amino acids. Germline V gene data show CDR1 as MNHEY and CDR2 as SMNVEV (reference sequence). The chain's CDR3 is CASTTGEPGANVLTF. DNA of the CDR3: TGTGCCAGCACCACGGGGGAACCTGGGGCCAACGTCCTGACTTTC.

This clone was seen a handful of times. The V call is TRBV5-6, the J call TRBJ1-2, with a possible D match to TRBD1 (5 bases). Germline loops: CDR1 SGHDT, CDR2 YYEEEE. CDR3 size: 14 residues. Between the trimmed V and J ends, which lost 1 base and 2 bases, there was a span of 9 bases. CDR3 nucleotide sequence: TGTGCCAGCAGCTTGACAGGCTTGAACTATGGCTACACCTTC. Amino acids: CASSLTGLNYGYTF. The entire variable domain, with the rest obtained from reference TRBV5-6 and TRBJ1-2, is as follows: DAGVTQSPTHLIKTRGQQVTLRCSPKSGHDTVSWYQQALGQGPQFIFQYYEEEERQRGNFPDRFSGHQFPNYSSELNVNALLLGDSALYLCASSLTGLNYGYTFGSGTRLTVV.